The 15 T cell receptor beta chains below were found in one sample sequenced in a study of technical replicates of blood from four donors (dated by TCRdb to the late 2010s). Library creation used the immunoSEQ multiplex PCR assay. Held by TCRdb, this immuneACCESS table contains in-frame sequences only and omits some clones. Under half of the omission traces to an unresolved V gene where checked; the cause of the rest is unknown. Across this sample there are about 81,000 clones, with about 97% seen only once. Around 0.18% of the sample is in the top ten clones. The sample consisted of T cells isolated from PBMCs. The receptors shown here come from a human donor in good health.

Remarks on this clone: The sample has other DNA sequences that encode this CDR3 too. The chain links TRBV6-4 to TRBJ2-1, with 9 bases fitting TRBD2. The CDR3 has 15 residues. Germline V gene sequence: CDR1 MRHNA, CDR2 SNTAGT. V dropped 2 bases and J dropped 8; count of bases not matched to a gene: 7. Here the CDR3 reads CASSDGSSGIDEQFF. The CDR3 DNA sequence: TGTGCCAGCAGTGACGGGTCTAGCGGGATCGATGAGCAGTTCTTC.

The J gene is TRBJ1-3, the V gene TRBV7-9; D gene unclear. The CDR3 spans 15 residues. Per germline, CDR1 SEHNR and CDR2 FQNEAQ (reference sequence). Trimming stripped 5 bases from V and 3 bases from J, with 14 bases between. In nucleotides, the CDR3 is TGTGCCAGCAGCGTGACGGCGGAGTTTGGAAACACCATATATTTT. Translating gives CASSVTAEFGNTIYF.

The chain employs TRBV15 and TRBJ2-6; 8 positions match TRBD1. J gave up 2 bases and V 6 bases, and 6 bases lay outside the gene matches. Germline V gives CDR1 LNHNV, CDR2 YYDKDF (reference sequence). CDR3 length equals 16 residues. CDR3: CATSLQTGAGANVLTF. In nucleotides, the CDR3 is TGTGCCACCAGTCTTCAGACAGGGGCTGGGGCCAACGTCCTGACTTTC.

The J gene is TRBJ1-4, the V gene TRBV4-1; TRBD1 is a possible D gene (5 bases). Germline CDR1 reads MGHRA; CDR2 reads YSYEKL. Trimming left V 1 base short and J 6 bases short, with 15 bases between. The CDR3 covers 16 residues. This chain's CDR3 is CASSQVGKGSDEKLFF. The CDR3 DNA reads TGCGCCAGCAGCCAAGTGGGGAAGGGGTCGGATGAAAAACTGTTTTTT.

The chain uses TRBV12-1 and TRBJ1-2; the table's D call of TRBD1 was not tested on the DNA. TRBV12-1 is marked as a pseudogene. The CDR3 runs to 15 residues. CDR3 in amino acids: CASSFPGQLNYGYTF. CDR3 DNA: TGTGCCAGCAGCTTTCCAGGACAGCTCAACTATGGCTACACCTTC.

The chain is built from TRBV7-9 and TRBJ2-7, with 7 bases that match TRBD2. The germline V gene has CDR1 SEHNR and CDR2 FQNEAQ (reference sequence). V was pared by 4 bases and J by 0 bases, with 3 bases of the junction left unmatched. The CDR3 contains 14 residues. Here the CDR3 reads CASSSGGSSYEQYF. CDR3 coding DNA: TGTGCCAGCAGCTCTGGCGGGAGCTCCTACGAGCAGTACTTC.

The V gene is TRBV19, the J gene TRBJ2-7; maybe TRBD1 (6 bases). Germline CDR1 is LNHDA and CDR2 is SQIVND (reference sequence). The length of the CDR3 is 16 residues. V lost 3 bases and J lost 0, with 15 bases in between. In DNA, the CDR3 is TGTGCCAGTAGTATGGGGGACACTACCAGCTCCTACGAGCAGTACTTC. Encoded protein: CASSMGDTTSSYEQYF.

The CDR3 sequence: CASSVRPGLEADTQYF. CDR3 coding DNA: TGTGCCAGCAGCGTACGACCGGGACTAGAGGCAGATACGCAGTATTTT. This chain connects TRBV9 to TRBJ2-3; 8 nucleotides line up with TRBD2. Germline loops: CDR1 SGDLS, CDR2 YYNGEE. This CDR3 contains 16 residues. V gave up 1 base and J gave up 4 bases; unmatched junction bases: 8.

This clone appeared a single time. The chain carries TRBV28 and TRBJ1-4; 7 nucleotides agree with TRBD1. This CDR3 contains 13 residues. Germline CDR1 reads MDHEN; CDR2 reads SYDVKM. V trimming: 7 bases; J trimming: 6 bases; junction bases outside the gene matches: 5. CDR3 nucleotide sequence: TGTGCCAGCACGGGGACAGCAGATGAAAAACTGTTTTTT. Translation gives CASTGTADEKLFF.

This clone showed up just once. The rearrangement joins TRBV11-3 to TRBJ2-1; TRBD2 matches 12 bases. The ends lost 3 bases at V and 7 bases at J; junction bases unmatched: 7. In germline, CDR1 is SGHNT, CDR2 YENEEA. This CDR3 has 16 residues. The CDR3 DNA is TGTGCCAGCAGCTTGCCGGGACTAGCGGGTCTAAATGAGCAGTTCTTC. It yields the protein CASSLPGLAGLNEQFF.

The chain joins TRBV11-2 to TRBJ1-5, with a tentative D call TRBD1 (5 bases). Germline CDR1 is SGHAT and CDR2 is FQNNGV. The CDR3 is 13 residues long. V lost 6 bases to trimming and J lost 6 bases, with 12 bases between them. The CDR3 protein is CASSPGKGQPQHF. CDR3 bases: TGTGCCAGCAGTCCAGGGAAAGGTCAGCCCCAGCATTTT. The full variable domain, in which reference TRBV11-2 and TRBJ1-5 provide the parts outside the CDR3, is EAGVAQSPRYKIIEKRQSVAFWCNPISGHATLYWYQQILGQGPKLLIQFQNNGVVDDSQLPKDRFSAERLKGVDSTLKIQPAKLEDSAVYLCASSPGKGQPQHFGDGTRLSIL.

The chain couples TRBV28 to TRBJ2-3; D unresolved. CDR3 length: 11 amino acids. Trimming pared 4 bases from V and 6 bases from J, leaving 5 bases between. Germline V gives CDR1 MDHEN, CDR2 SYDVKM. Here the CDR3 reads CASSSLDTQYF. The CDR3 bases are TGTGCCAGCAGTTCTTTGGATACGCAGTATTTT.

V gene TRBV4-1 combines with J gene TRBJ2-7; D perhaps matches TRBD1 (6 bases). V was trimmed by 2 bases and J by 0 bases, leaving 14 bases between them. This CDR3 has 16 amino acids. Germline V gene sequence: CDR1 MGHRA, CDR2 YSYEKL. CDR3 amino acids: CASSQHNLDSSYEQYF. The CDR3 nucleotides read TGCGCCAGCAGCCAACATAATCTGGACAGCTCCTACGAGCAGTACTTC.

V usage is TRBV30 and J usage is TRBJ1-2; D gene unclear. V lost 0 bases and J lost 2, with 4 bases in between. This CDR3 comprises 12 residues. Looked up from germline, CDR1 is GTSNPN and CDR2 is SVGIG (reference sequence). CDR3: CAWSVANYGYTF. In DNA, the CDR3 is TGTGCCTGGAGTGTAGCGAACTATGGCTACACCTTC.

The chain joins TRBV10-2 to TRBJ2-7; no reliable D call. V shed 5 bases and J shed 3 bases, with 8 bases lying between them. CDR1 is WSHSY and CDR2 is SAAADI in the germline V gene. The CDR3 length is 12 residues. The CDR3 DNA is TGCGCCAGCAGTCACACGAACTACGAGCAGTACTTC. Translating gives CASSHTNYEQYF.